Below, one T cell receptor (beta chain) is given with its context. This clone was seen ten or more times. Its antigen is still unknown. No base-level quality is on record; no much larger clone is a single base apart. This same CDR3 is encoded by further DNA sequences in the sample. The protocol used for the library was PCR. The sequencer was an Illumina HiSeq 4000. The TCR beta-chain CDR3 region of each patient was profiled by high-throughput sequencing. The authors' analysis ran thus. Drawing on CDR3 differences between clinicopathological groups, the researchers built a classifier meant to tell apart patients with distant-metastatic papillary thyroid cancer. To measure repertoire diversity the researchers used the Shannon index, while the Morisita-Horn index served to gauge how similar the tumor and blood repertoires were. Through fastp at Q25 and MiXCR, TCRdb rebuilt clones from the public reads, retaining in-frame beta chains. For this entry, the V and J calls and clone size follow TCRdb and not the study's own pipeline. This sample has tens of thousands of clones in its table, and 20% to 25% of those were observed once. Of the sample, 3.5% to 5% is held by the ten largest clones.

The V and J ends are trimmed by 4 bases and 3 bases, leaving 13 bases between them. The CDR3 contains 14 residues, cysteine and phenylalanine counted. The retained sequence is limited to the CDR3, 42 bases, with the frame set at the first base. According to the germline V gene (reference sequence), CDR1 reads LGHDT and CDR2 reads YNNKEL. None of the patients had been given any treatment before thyroid surgery. The study retrospectively analysed patient clinical samples collected from the early 2010s to the late 2010s using T-cell receptor beta sequencing. This entry comes from a study of metastatic and nonmetastatic thyroid tumors (dated by TCRdb to about 2020). About the study as a whole: Repertoires were compared across peripheral blood and tumor or nodule tissue samples from malignant and benign thyroid patients. Findings and caveats that apply to the study as a whole: In both blood and tumor samples, malignant tumors were reported to have significantly higher TCR beta diversity than benign nodules.

Sequencing was done on a sample of blood. The sequence came from a female donor with papillary thyroid cancer or a benign thyroid nodule (not recorded which). Some clones in this sample may be carry-over from other donors' samples. The V and J genes are TRBV3-1 and TRBJ2-7; no confident D gene assignment can be made. The CDR3: CASSRVIGSYEQYF. The nucleotide sequence is TGTGCCAGCAGCCGTGTTATCGGAAGCTACGAGCAGTACTTC.